This record looks at one TCR beta chain sequence and its context. Its antigen specificity is not known. No base-level quality is on record; no much larger clone is a single base apart. This specimen belongs to a study of OX40 agonist ivuxolimab in advanced cancers. Context from the whole study: Ivuxolimab, which targeted the costimulatory receptor OX40 (CD134), was an agonistic, fully human IgG2 monoclonal antibody. Intravenous ivuxolimab was administered to patients every 2 weeks at six dose levels: 0.01, 0.1, 0.3, 1.5, 3 and 10 mg/kg. Of the approximately 53 patients in dose escalation, about 20 had hepatocellular carcinoma, some 15 had melanoma, 9 had renal cell carcinoma and 9 had head and neck cancer. In the dose-escalation cohort, around four fifths of patients were male, and the mean age was roughly 60 years with a range of roughly 23 to 79. Prior anti-PD-1, anti-PD-L1 or anti-CTLA-4 therapy was permitted, and approximately 40% of dose-escalation patients had received checkpoint inhibitors. Three dose-escalation patients achieved partial responses, one with hepatocellular carcinoma and two with cutaneous melanoma. Peripheral TCRbeta sequencing was intended to test whether TCR sequence diversity was altered and clonal T-cell expansion was caused by ivuxolimab. The paper describes the monotherapy dose-escalation part (N of about 52 patients) of the phase I trial of ivuxolimab. Broad study findings and their caveats: In partial responders in the 0.1-3.0 mg/kg groups, normalized peripheral clonal expansion was found to be among the lowest, especially among CD8+ T cells. At doses of 0.1 to 3.0 mg/kg, clonal expansion of both CD4+ and CD8+ T cells in blood was seen between baseline and week 6. Which antigens the clonally expanded peripheral T cells were specific for was not determined. Low levels of normalized T-cell clonal expansion were also shown by some nonresponding patients. After ivuxolimab, more expanded clones were found on average in CD8+ T cells than in CD4+ T cells.

Measured from the cysteine to the phenylalanine, the CDR3 is 13 residues long. The read is trimmed to its CDR3 DNA, 39 bases read in frame from base 1. The CDR1 and CDR2 encoded by the germline V gene (reference sequence) are MNHNY and SVGAGI. V and J are truncated by 10 bases and 5 bases respectively, leaving an intervening sequence of 17 bases. Genomic DNA was extracted from sorted cells for sequencing of the TCRbeta CDR3 region. The immunoSEQ Assay was used to sequence the TCRbeta CDR3 regions. This is the immuneACCESS table as TCRdb keeps it, with only in-frame sequences that have V and J called. A part of the clones is gone; compared with another copy, unresolved V genes explain less than half, and the rest is unexplained. The sample records about 50,000 clones, roughly nine tenths of which are singletons. The ten largest account for over 0.65% of the sample. The trial excluded patients who had a history of autoimmune disease or were on systemic immunosuppression. Peripheral blood for TCR sequencing was collected from all dose cohorts at baseline, on cycle 4 day 1, and on cycle 7 day 1. The samples were drawn from a first-in-human, open-label, multicenter phase I dose-escalation trial of ivuxolimab. The trial enrolled adults with locally advanced or metastatic head and neck squamous cell, hepatocellular, melanoma or renal cell carcinoma. Before TCR sequencing, CD4+ T cells and CD8+ T cells were sorted from peripheral blood as separate populations.

The chain was built from TRBV6-6 and TRBJ1-1, with no confidently assigned D gene. The TCR sequence derives from an adult with an advanced solid tumor such as melanoma, head and neck, liver or kidney cancer. Sample: CD4+ or CD8+ T cells sorted from blood, taken in a trial of the OX40 agonist ivuxolimab. The CDR3 amino acid sequence is: CAMKASAGTEAFF. The DNA reads TGTGCCATGAAGGCCTCGGCGGGAACTGAAGCTTTCTTT.